This T cell receptor beta chain was recovered during a study of post-analysis software for immune sequencing data. Broader study findings: Patients had higher frequencies than controls of roughly five TRBV segments, including TRBV5-6, TRBV5-1 and TRBV20-1.

The CDR3 contains 15 residues. V lost 7 bases to trimming and J lost 3 bases; unmatched junction nucleotides: 9. Germline loops: CDR1 SEHNR, CDR2 FQNEAQ (reference sequence). This clonotype was detected a few times. The antigen remains undetermined. Carried by the TCR beta cDNA libraries were unique molecular identifiers. The authors obtained roughly 0.5 million cDNA molecules from approximately 1 to 10 million T cells. TCRdb passed the PCR reads through MiXCR, listing each CDR3 protein once. Of 600,000 to 700,000 distinct CDR3 sequences in the sample, around 64% were seen once. This TCR came from a girl aged 2-10 years with multiple sclerosis. The chain couples TRBV7-9 to TRBJ2-5; 9 bases fit TRBD2. Sequenced sample: blood. The CDR3 DNA reads TGTGCCAGCAACCCTGGCGGGGGGGCGAAAGAGACCCAGTACTTC. It encodes CASNPGGGAKETQYF.